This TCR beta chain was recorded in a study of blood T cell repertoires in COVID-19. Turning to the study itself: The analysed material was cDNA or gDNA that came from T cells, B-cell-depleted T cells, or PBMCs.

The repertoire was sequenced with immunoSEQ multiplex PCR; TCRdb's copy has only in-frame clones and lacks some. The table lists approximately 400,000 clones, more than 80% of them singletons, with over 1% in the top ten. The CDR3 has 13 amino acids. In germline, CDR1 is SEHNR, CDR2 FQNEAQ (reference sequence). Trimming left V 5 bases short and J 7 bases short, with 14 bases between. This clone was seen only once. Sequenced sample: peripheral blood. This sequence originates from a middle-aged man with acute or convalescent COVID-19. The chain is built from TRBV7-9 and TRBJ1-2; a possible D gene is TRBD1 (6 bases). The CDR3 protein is CASSTEGEGGYTF. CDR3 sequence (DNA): TGTGCCAGCAGCACCGAGGGGGAAGGTGGCTACACCTTC.